These 28 T cell receptor beta chains were all obtained from the same sample, sequenced in a study of early T cells in non-severe SARS-CoV-2 infection. TCRdb redid the calling of the 5' RACE reads with MiXCR, one entry per CDR3 protein. The sample shows roughly 75,000 distinct CDR3 sequences, about 16% of them seen only once. Sequencing was carried out using whole blood. Receptors were obtained from an adult who was a healthcare worker with PCR-confirmed SARS-CoV-2 infection or an uninfected control (not recorded which).

The CDR3 loop reads CASSLHLTGSGELFF. The CDR3 nucleotides read TGTGCCAGCAGTTTACATCTTACAGGGTCCGGGGAGCTGTTTTTT. The genes are TRBV12-3 or TRBV12-4 and TRBJ2-2, with D possibly matching TRBD1 (6 bases). This CDR3 spans 15 amino acids. Trimming removed 2 bases from V and 6 bases from J, with 13 bases in between.

The chain uses TRBV7-9 and TRBJ2-2; 12 nucleotides line up with TRBD2. V dropped 5 bases and J dropped 2; count of bases not matched to a gene: 3. CDR3 size: 16 residues. Germline V gene sequence: CDR1 SEHNR, CDR2 FQNEAQ (reference sequence). The CDR3 nucleotides read TGTGCCAGCAGCGCCGGACTAGCGGGAAACACCGGGGAGCTGTTTTTT. The encoded protein is CASSAGLAGNTGELFF.

This clonotype was seen a few times. The chain combines TRBV23-1 with TRBJ2-2, with D maybe TRBD2 (6 bases). TRBV23-1 is annotated as an ORF whose role is uncertain. V was shortened by 6 bases and J by 3 bases, with 17 bases between the two germline ends. The CDR3 totals 16 residues. In DNA form, the CDR3 reads TGCGCCAGCAGCGGCCCTTCCACGGGGGACACCGGGGAGCTGTTTTTT. It specifies CASSGPSTGDTGELFF.

The V gene is TRBV5-1, the J gene TRBJ2-3, with 12 bases identical to TRBD2. Germline CDR1 SGHRS, CDR2 YFSETQ. The junction had 3 bases not matched to a gene; V was cut back by 4 bases and J by 0 bases. The CDR3 has 16 residues. CDR3 protein: CASSIGLAGSTDTQYF. CDR3 nucleotide sequence: TGCGCCAGCAGCATAGGACTAGCGGGAAGCACAGATACGCAGTATTTT.

This sequence joins TRBV5-1 and TRBJ2-7; D ambiguous. Trimming shortened V by 0 bases and J by 2 bases, and 15 bases separated the two germline ends. The germline CDR1 and CDR2 sequences are SGHRS and YFSETQ. There are 16 residues in the CDR3. This CDR3 reads CASSLGSSGPTYEQYF. The CDR3 DNA reads TGCGCCAGCAGCTTGGGTTCTTCCGGGCCCACCTACGAGCAGTACTTC.

This clonotype appeared many times. This chain connects TRBV7-3 to TRBJ1-1; D is perhaps TRBD1 (5 bases). The germline V and J ends were trimmed by 6 bases and 3 bases, with 11 bases remaining between them. Germline V gene data show CDR1 as SGHTA and CDR2 as FQGTGA. The CDR3 runs to 13 residues. The CDR3 DNA sequence: TGTGCCAGCAGTCGAGACAGCTACACTGAAGCTTTCTTT. Translating gives CASSRDSYTEAFF.

This clonotype was observed at least ten times. The V and J genes are TRBV7-6 and TRBJ2-7, with D perhaps matching TRBD1 or TRBD2 (5 bases each). V dropped 6 bases and J dropped 3 bases, with 21 bases sitting between them. Germline loops: CDR1 SGHVS, CDR2 FNYEAQ. The CDR3 loop spans 16 amino acids. Written as DNA, the CDR3 is TGTGCCAGCAGTTTAACTCCGGGTGGGGGAAACTACGAGCAGTACTTC. Protein: CASSLTPGGGNYEQYF.

This clonotype turned up a few times. V is TRBV28 and J is TRBJ2-2; TRBD1 matches 8 bases. J gave up 13 bases and V 2 bases, and 6 bases lay outside the gene matches. The length of the CDR3 is 13 residues. Germline V gene lookup returns CDR1 MDHEN and CDR2 SYDVKM. For the CDR3, the DNA is TGTGCCAGCAGTTTAGGTGGGACAGGCTTGCTGTTTTTT. Translation: CASSLGGTGLLFF.

This clonotype was found a few times. This chain uses TRBV28 with TRBJ2-1; 8 nucleotides line up with TRBD2. Per germline, CDR1 MDHEN and CDR2 SYDVKM. This CDR3 is built from 14 residues. The J segment lost 8 bases and the V segment lost 4 bases, leaving 7 bases of the junction unmatched. The CDR3 protein is CASSYSGGGDEQFF. The CDR3 DNA follows: TGTGCCAGCAGTTACAGCGGGGGTGGGGATGAGCAGTTCTTC.

V gene TRBV9 combines with J gene TRBJ2-1, with 11 nucleotides matching TRBD1. J lost 6 bases, V lost 0 bases, and 17 bases had no gene match. Germline loops: CDR1 SGDLS, CDR2 YYNGEE. The CDR3 extends over 20 amino acids. The CDR3 here is CASSVATRTGGVNWGNEQFF. DNA of the CDR3: TGTGCCAGCAGCGTAGCTACCCGGACAGGGGGCGTCAACTGGGGCAATGAGCAGTTCTTC.

The chain uses TRBV29-1 and TRBJ1-2, with TRBD1 matching 9 bases. Looked up from germline, CDR1 is SQVTM and CDR2 is ANQGSEA. J lost 1 base, V lost 7 bases, and 7 bases had no gene match. CDR3 length: 14 residues. The CDR3 is CSAKKTGGNYGYTF. Written as DNA, the CDR3 is TGCAGCGCTAAAAAGACAGGGGGTAACTATGGCTACACCTTC.

V usage is TRBV6-2 or TRBV6-3 and J usage is TRBJ2-7, with D unresolved. The CDR3 runs to 11 residues. Trimming removed 5 bases from V and 5 bases from J, with 7 bases in between. In germline, CDR1 is MNHEY, CDR2 SVGEGT. CDR3 protein: CASSNAHEQYF. In nucleotides, the CDR3 is TGTGCCAGCAGTAACGCTCACGAGCAGTACTTC.

CDR3 in amino acids: CASKGGNSPLHF. The CDR3 DNA is TGTGCCAGCAAAGGGGGAAATTCACCCCTCCACTTT. The chain joins TRBV28 to TRBJ1-6, with D perhaps matching TRBD1 (6 bases). Germline CDR1 MDHEN, CDR2 SYDVKM. V was shortened by 7 bases and J by 7 bases, with 8 bases between the two germline ends. This CDR3 comprises 12 residues.

Only a few counts were recorded for this clonotype. The chain recombines TRBV7-9 with TRBJ2-7; D is perhaps TRBD1 or TRBD2 (5 bases each). The CDR3 spans 12 residues. Trimming left V 9 bases short and J 0 bases short, with 9 bases between. Germline lookup yields CDR1 SEHNR and CDR2 FQNEAQ (reference sequence). DNA of the CDR3: TGTGCCAGTGGGGACGGCTCCTACGAGCAGTACTTC. The encoded protein is CASGDGSYEQYF.

J is TRBJ2-2 and V is TRBV10-1; 10 nucleotides agree with TRBD1. This CDR3 spans 16 amino acids. Trimming removed 6 bases from V and 5 bases from J; junction bases left unmatched: 9. Germline-derived CDR1 and CDR2 are WNHNN and SYGVQD (reference sequence). The CDR3 DNA is TGCGCCAGCAGCCCCCGGAAGGGACAGGGGACCGGGGAGCTGTTTTTT. Protein sequence: CASSPRKGQGTGELFF.

In its sample, this clonotype was seen a few times. The V gene is TRBV20-1, the J gene TRBJ2-3; 8 nucleotides match TRBD2. CDR3 length: 17 residues. Looked up from germline, CDR1 is DFQATT and CDR2 is SNEGSKA (reference sequence). V was clipped by 6 bases and J by 4 bases; unmatched bases: 18. CDR3 DNA sequence: TGCAGTGCCATCCCCCTTAAGAGCGGGAGCGGAGCAGATACGCAGTATTTT. The encoded protein is CSAIPLKSGSGADTQYF.

CDR3 bases: TGTGCCAGCAGCTGGGACAGGGTGGAGACCGGGGAGCTGTTTTTT. This encodes CASSWDRVETGELFF. The chain employs TRBV5-4 and TRBJ2-2; 9 nucleotides agree with TRBD1. The germline gives CDR1 SGHNT, CDR2 YYREEE (reference sequence). The length of the CDR3 is 15 residues. V lost 3 bases, J lost 5 bases, and 5 bases stayed unmatched.

The gene calls are TRBV12-3 or TRBV12-4 and TRBJ1-4; D gene uncertain. The CDR3 extends over 12 amino acids. V lost 7 bases and J 5 bases, leaving 8 bases between the germline ends. The CDR3 sequence: CASNRANEKLFF. CDR3 in DNA: TGTGCCAGCAACCGGGCGAATGAAAAACTGTTTTTT.

At least ten counts were recorded for this clonotype. The genes are TRBV11-2 and TRBJ2-7, with 7 nucleotides matching TRBD2. V lost 1 base, J lost 4 bases, and 10 bases stayed unmatched. The germline V gene has CDR1 SGHAT and CDR2 FQNNGV. The CDR3 is 16 amino acids. CDR3 nucleotide sequence: TGTGCCAGCAGCTTAGGACGGGAGGAACTATTGTACGAGCAGTACTTC. It translates to CASSLGREELLYEQYF.

This clonotype was recorded a few times. As DNA, the CDR3 is TGTGCCAGCAGCCAAACAGGGAACACTGAAGCTTTCTTT. Its translation: CASSQTGNTEAFF. This sequence joins TRBV14 and TRBJ1-1; the D gene is possibly TRBD1 (5 bases). CDR1 and CDR2 from the germline V gene are SGHDN and FVKESK. Trimming took off 2 bases at V and 1 base at J, with 5 bases between the two ends. This CDR3 contains 13 residues.

This rearrangement joins TRBV5-1 to TRBJ2-3; 7 nucleotides match TRBD2. From germline, CDR1 is SGHRS and CDR2 YFSETQ. V lost 1 base, J lost 2 bases, and 7 bases stayed unmatched. The CDR3 consists of 16 residues. The CDR3 DNA sequence: TGCGCCAGCAGCTTGAGGTCTAGCGGATACACAGATACGCAGTATTTT. This encodes CASSLRSSGYTDTQYF.

This clonotype was recorded many times. This chain links TRBV7-9 with TRBJ2-7; TRBD1 agrees at 9 bases. Per the germline V gene, CDR1 is SEHNR and CDR2 is FQNEAQ (reference sequence). V gave up 5 bases and J gave up 5 bases; unmatched junction bases: 7. This CDR3 has 14 residues. The CDR3 DNA follows: TGTGCCAGCAGCCTTGGACAGGGGTTTGACGAGCAGTACTTC. Residues: CASSLGQGFDEQYF.

In its sample, this clonotype was seen a few times. The rearrangement joins TRBV28 to TRBJ1-2; D may be TRBD1 (5 bases). V was trimmed by 4 bases and J by 6 bases, leaving 15 bases between them. This CDR3 comprises 14 residues. Germline CDR1 and CDR2: MDHEN and SYDVKM. The CDR3 is CASSSPGRDDGYTF. The CDR3 region has the DNA TGTGCCAGCAGTTCCCCGGGCAGGGACGATGGCTACACCTTC.

V and J are TRBV5-4 and TRBJ2-2, with 7 bases matching TRBD1. The CDR3 has 15 amino acids. J gave up 4 bases and V 4 bases, and 7 bases lay outside the gene matches. Germline lookup yields CDR1 SGHNT and CDR2 YYREEE (reference sequence). This chain's CDR3 is CASSRGQVGTGELFF. The CDR3 coding sequence is TGTGCCAGCAGCCGAGGACAGGTTGGCACCGGGGAGCTGTTTTTT.

The chain combines TRBV11-2 with TRBJ2-3; no definite D call. V was trimmed by 2 bases and J by 9 bases, leaving 12 bases between them. The CDR3 contains 13 residues. Per germline, CDR1 SGHAT and CDR2 FQNNGV. In DNA form, the CDR3 reads TGTGCCAGCAGCTTACAACCCGCATGGACGCAGTATTTT. Its protein product is CASSLQPAWTQYF.

The V and J genes are TRBV2 and TRBJ2-3; a possible D gene is TRBD2 (5 bases). V shed 6 bases and J shed 1 base, with 20 bases lying between them. Germline lookup yields CDR1 SNHLY and CDR2 FYNNEI. The CDR3 runs to 17 residues. The CDR3 coding sequence is TGTGCCAGCAGCGACCTTACTAGTTGGAAGGGCACAGATACGCAGTATTTT. Protein: CASSDLTSWKGTDTQYF.

This clonotype has more than one count but fewer than ten. V gene TRBV29-1 combines with J gene TRBJ2-1, with D possibly TRBD2 on 6 matching bases. Germline V CDR1 and CDR2: SQVTM, ANQGSEA. The CDR3 covers 12 residues. V dropped 6 bases and J dropped 3 bases, with 9 bases sitting between them. As DNA, the CDR3 is TGCAGCGTGACGGGGGACTACAATGAGCAGTTCTTC. Translation gives CSVTGDYNEQFF.

The sample holds a few counts of this clonotype. CDR3 sequence: CSASKARGGHEQYF. CDR3 nucleotide sequence: TGCAGTGCTAGCAAGGCCAGGGGAGGCCACGAGCAGTACTTC. This rearrangement joins TRBV20-1 to TRBJ2-7; D tentatively fits TRBD1 or TRBD2 (6 bases each). This CDR3 comprises 14 residues. V was clipped by 3 bases and J by 5 bases, with 17 bases between them. CDR1 and CDR2 from the germline V gene are DFQATT and SNEGSKA (reference sequence).